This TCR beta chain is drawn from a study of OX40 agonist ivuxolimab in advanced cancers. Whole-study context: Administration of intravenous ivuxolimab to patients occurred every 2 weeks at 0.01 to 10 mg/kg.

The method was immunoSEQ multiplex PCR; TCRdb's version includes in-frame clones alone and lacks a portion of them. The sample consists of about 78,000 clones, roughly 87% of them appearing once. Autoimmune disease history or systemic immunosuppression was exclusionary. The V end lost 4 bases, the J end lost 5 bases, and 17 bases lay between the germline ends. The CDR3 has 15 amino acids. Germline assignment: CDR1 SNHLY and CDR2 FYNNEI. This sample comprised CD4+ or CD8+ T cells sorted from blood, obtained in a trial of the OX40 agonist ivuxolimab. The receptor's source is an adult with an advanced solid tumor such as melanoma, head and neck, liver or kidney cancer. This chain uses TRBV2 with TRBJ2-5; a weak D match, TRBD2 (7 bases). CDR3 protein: CASSGRRGGGETQYF. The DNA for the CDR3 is TGTGCCAGCAGTGGTCGGAGAGGGGGAGGGGAGACCCAGTACTTC. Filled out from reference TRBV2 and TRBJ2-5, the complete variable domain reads EPEVTQTPSHQVTQMGQEVILRCVPISNHLYFYWYRQILGQKVEFLVSFYNNEISEKSEIFDDQFSVERPDGSNFTLKIRSTKLEDSAMYFCASSGRRGGGETQYFGPGTRLLVL.